This is a list of T cell receptor beta chains from one sample in a study of OX40 agonist ivuxolimab in advanced cancers. Only in-frame clones appear in the TCRdb table, and some are missing; sequencing was by immunoSEQ multiplex PCR. The table records more than 50,000 clones, less than 85% of them present only once. This specimen was CD4+ or CD8+ T cells sorted from blood, taken in a trial of the OX40 agonist ivuxolimab. The receptor source for this set is an adult with an advanced solid tumor such as melanoma, head and neck, liver or kidney cancer. Each CDR3 is given with its conserved first and last residue. The D gene is left open where the match is weak.

V: TRBV6-5
D: -
CDR3: CASIRGGTEAFF

V: TRBV6-1
D: -
CDR3: CASRQEAHSNYGYTF

V: TRBV2
D: TRBD2
CDR3: CASSESWTSPETQYF

V: TRBV7-8
D: TRBD1
CDR3: CASTKQGASYEQYF

V: TRBV5-4
D: -
CDR3: CASSQGGGPGNEQFF

V: TRBV30
D: -
CDR3: CAWRGNLQALHF

V: TRBV7-3
D: -
CDR3: CASSLTEGPSLYF

V: TRBV5-1
D: -
CDR3: CASSLVAGGNQPQHF

V: TRBV7-2
D: TRBD2
CDR3: CASSPQAGGPSNEQFF

V: TRBV5-1
D: -
CDR3: CASSLGGGARSEAFF

V: TRBV11-2
D: TRBD1
CDR3: CASSSNRGGYTF

V: TRBV28
D: TRBD2
CDR3: CASNPAGPQETQYF

V: TRBV14
D: -
CDR3: CASSQDRGAQSYEQYF

V: TRBV9
D: -
CDR3: CASSVGGHGTDTQYF

V: TRBV1
D: -
CDR3: CTNPKLAGIVNEQFF

V: TRBV10-3
D: TRBD1
CDR3: CAISEKGQGANTGELFF

V: TRBV6-1
D: -
CDR3: CASSETPWAYYEQYF

V: TRBV6-5
D: -
CDR3: CASSYSTGNQETQYF

V: TRBV19
D: TRBD2
CDR3: CASTAGGLSYEQYF

V: TRBV5-1
D: TRBD2
CDR3: CASSFKTSALGTGELFF

V: TRBV14
D: TRBD1
CDR3: CASSPRDSPLDEQYF

V: TRBV29-1
D: TRBD2
CDR3: CSAIGLAGAQTYEQYF

V: TRBV2
D: -
CDR3: CASSESPSNYGYTF

V: TRBV2
D: TRBD2
CDR3: CASKPRTPGLGEFF

V: TRBV7-2
D: TRBD1
CDR3: CASSRQGNTGELFF

V: TRBV28
D: TRBD1
CDR3: CASRDSNYGYTF

V: TRBV29-1
D: -
CDR3: CSVEGRAYGDEQFF

V: TRBV18
D: -
CDR3: CASSRGNSGNTIYF

V: TRBV7-9
D: TRBD2
CDR3: CASSLKLAGDDEQFF

V: TRBV7-6
D: TRBD2
CDR3: CASSLGTSGRSDTQYF

V: TRBV7-6
D: -
CDR3: CASSPGGRWRADTQYF

V: TRBV11-2
D: TRBD2
CDR3: CASSLGELAGGETQYF

V: TRBV5-1
D: -
CDR3: CASTESVRTGELFF

V: TRBV7-9
D: TRBD2
CDR3: CASSPSGTTDTQYF

V: TRBV4-1
D: TRBD1
CDR3: CASSQGQGGGQPQHF

V: TRBV19
D: TRBD1
CDR3: CASSLNRQGTNGEKLFF

V: TRBV28
D: -
CDR3: CASTQETAPTGYEQYF

V: TRBV6-1
D: -
CDR3: CASSEAGGRVETQYF

V: TRBV15
D: TRBD1
CDR3: CATSRETGVRDF

V: TRBV10-2
D: TRBD2
CDR3: CASSVMGEGQETQYF

V: TRBV7-2
D: TRBD1
CDR3: CASSPGGAVEAFF

V: TRBV5-4
D: TRBD2
CDR3: CASSNSGGGETQYF

V: TRBV19
D: -
CDR3: CASSIRVQLNEQFF

V: TRBV2
D: -
CDR3: CASSGHGMNTEAFF

V: TRBV29-1
D: -
CDR3: CTVGRAGNEQFF

V: TRBV27
D: -
CDR3: CASSLRKGRVNEKLFF

V: TRBV5-4
D: TRBD2
CDR3: CASSLGLAGSDTQYF

V: TRBV27
D: -
CDR3: CASSPRVGSTTF